These 11 T cell receptor beta chains came from one sample sequenced in a study of cytomegalovirus exposure and HLA in healthy donors. This table comes from immunoSEQ multiplex PCR, and its TCRdb copy is limited to in-frame clones, with some not included. The sample yields about 330,000 clones, 87% seen once. Sequenced material: PBMCs. The receptors shown here come from a woman aged 25 to 45 in good health and CMV-seropositive.

The chain is built from TRBV6-1 and TRBJ1-3; no definite D call. V gave up 2 bases and J gave up 0 bases, with 8 bases separating them. Germline V CDR1 and CDR2: MNHNS, SASEGT. This CDR3 is built from 15 residues. In DNA, the CDR3 is TGTGCCAGCAGTGAAAGTCTGACCTCTGGAAACACCATATATTTT. Translating gives CASSESLTSGNTIYF.

This clone was seen just once. The genes are TRBV5-1 and TRBJ2-7; maybe TRBD1 (5 bases). V was pared by 0 bases and J by 2 bases, with 12 bases between. Germline V CDR1 and CDR2: SGHRS, YFSETQ. The CDR3 spans 15 residues. The CDR3 spells CASSLALDSTYEQYF. CDR3 in DNA: TGCGCCAGCAGCTTGGCCCTCGACAGCACCTACGAGCAGTACTTC.

Written as DNA, the CDR3 is TGCGCCAGCAGTAGGAAGGGGTCAGCGATGAACACTGAAGCTTTCTTT. It specifies CASSRKGSAMNTEAFF. The rearrangement joins TRBV5-1 to TRBJ1-1; a possible D gene is TRBD1 (5 bases). This CDR3 has 16 amino acids. The germline V and J ends were trimmed by 5 bases and 0 bases, with 17 bases remaining between them. The V gene's germline CDR1 is SGHRS and CDR2 YFSETQ.

The chain employs TRBV2 and TRBJ1-1, with no clear D. Looked up from germline, CDR1 is SNHLY and CDR2 is FYNNEI. V gave up 7 bases and J gave up 4 bases, with 25 bases separating them. The CDR3 runs to 17 residues. As DNA, the CDR3 is TGTGCCAGCACCGCACGGCAGGTCGGGCACTCGGGCACTGAAGCTTTCTTT. Protein sequence: CASTARQVGHSGTEAFF.

This chain connects TRBV7-3 to TRBJ1-2, with 8 positions matching TRBD1. The CDR3 contains 15 residues. Per the germline V gene, CDR1 is SGHTA and CDR2 is FQGTGA. The trim removed 5 bases at V and 2 bases at J, leaving 7 bases unmatched. CDR3 bases: TGTGCCAGCAGCCCTCGGGACAGGACCAACTATGGCTACACCTTC. Encoded protein: CASSPRDRTNYGYTF.

This chain joins TRBV27 and TRBJ2-7, with 7 positions matching TRBD2. Per germline, CDR1 MNHEY and CDR2 SMNVEV (reference sequence). The CDR3 is made up of 12 amino acids. Losses at the gene ends were 8 bases for V and 4 bases for J; bases not matched to a gene: 5. The CDR3 region is CASGPGGYEQYF. The CDR3 DNA sequence: TGTGCCAGCGGCCCCGGGGGGTACGAGCAGTACTTC.

J is TRBJ2-1 and V is TRBV9; TRBD1 matches at 8 bases. Germline values: CDR1 SGDLS, CDR2 YYNGEE. V gave up 0 bases and J gave up 3 bases; unmatched junction bases: 5. CDR3 length: 16 amino acids. CDR3 DNA: TGTGCCAGCAGCGTAGGGGGCGGGACAGGCTACAATGAGCAGTTCTTC. This translates into CASSVGGGTGYNEQFF.

This clone appeared once. The rearrangement links TRBV18 to TRBJ1-2; D might be TRBD1 (5 bases). The V gene's germline CDR1 is KGHSH and CDR2 LQKENI. The V gene lost 2 bases and the J gene lost 1 base, with 8 bases spanning the gap. The CDR3 runs to 14 residues. The CDR3 sequence is CASSPIQDNYGYTF. CDR3 coding DNA: TGTGCCAGCTCACCAATACAGGATAACTATGGCTACACCTTC.

This rearrangement joins TRBV30 to TRBJ2-5; a weak D match, TRBD1 (5 bases). V was shortened by 3 bases and J by 1 base, with 15 bases between the two germline ends. Germline V CDR1 and CDR2: GTSNPN, SVGIG (reference sequence). CDR3 length: 15 residues. DNA for the CDR3: TGTGCCTGGAGCGGCCGTAGGGGCGGCCAAGAGACCCAGTACTTC. Encoded protein: CAWSGRRGGQETQYF. The variable domain in full, with the rest retrieved from reference TRBV30 and TRBJ2-5, is SQTIHQWPATLVQPVGSPLSLECTVEGTSNPNLYWYRQAAGRGLQLLFYSVGIGQISSEVPQNLSASRPQDRQFILSSKKLLLSDSGFYLCAWSGRRGGQETQYFGPGTRLLVL.

V is TRBV5-6 and J is TRBJ1-2; 9 nucleotides line up with TRBD1. This CDR3 contains 16 residues. Germline-derived CDR1 and CDR2 are SGHDT and YYEEEE. V lost 0 bases to trimming and J lost 3 bases; unmatched junction nucleotides: 6. The CDR3 region has the DNA TGTGCCAGCAGCTTGGGGGCCGGGACAGGGTACTATGGCTACACCTTC. Its protein product is CASSLGAGTGYYGYTF.

The chain couples TRBV5-1 to TRBJ1-6; TRBD1 might be the D (5 bases). Trimming shortened V by 5 bases and J by 6 bases, and 15 bases separated the two germline ends. The CDR3 totals 15 residues. From germline, CDR1 is SGHRS and CDR2 YFSETQ. The CDR3 is CASSSMTAPNSPLHF. DNA for the CDR3: TGCGCCAGCAGTTCTATGACAGCTCCTAATTCACCCCTCCACTTT.